The 18 T cell receptor beta chains below all came from one sample that was sequenced in a study of shared clonotypes between healthy human individuals. Libraries were prepared by immunoSEQ multiplex PCR; TCRdb keeps only in-frame clonotypes and omits some of them. Counted here are more than 2 million clones, approximately 96% occurring once; the ten biggest clones make up around 0.13%. Material for sequencing was naive CD4+ T cells sorted from blood. The subset denotes: CD45RA+ positively selected. The receptor set was obtained from a man aged 18 to 29 in good health.

This chain joins TRBV29-1 and TRBJ2-7; D is possibly TRBD2 (6 bases). V lost 5 bases to trimming and J lost 2 bases, with 19 bases between them. The V gene's germline CDR1 is SQVTM and CDR2 ANQGSEA. This CDR3 has 15 amino acids. The CDR3 here is CSVRPGGIPTYEQYF. The CDR3 DNA is TGCAGCGTTCGCCCCGGAGGGATACCAACCTACGAGCAGTACTTC.

This chain uses TRBV6-1 with TRBJ1-1; a weak D match, TRBD1 (6 bases). Germline V gene data show CDR1 as MNHNS and CDR2 as SASEGT. This CDR3 contains 12 residues. Trimming took 5 bases from V and 5 from J, leaving 9 bases between them. The CDR3 protein is CASSPTGTEAFF. The CDR3 DNA reads as TGTGCCAGCAGTCCGACAGGAACTGAAGCTTTCTTT.

This sequence joins TRBV6-1 and TRBJ1-1, with D unclear. There are 14 residues in the CDR3. The germline V and J ends were trimmed by 4 bases and 0 bases, with 9 bases remaining between them. Germline lookup yields CDR1 MNHNS and CDR2 SASEGT. CDR3 sequence reads: CASSGASLNTEAFF. The CDR3 nucleotides read TGTGCCAGCAGTGGGGCATCTTTGAACACTGAAGCTTTCTTT.

This chain joins TRBV6-4 and TRBJ2-1, with 10 positions matching TRBD2. CDR3 size: 14 residues. With V trimmed by 5 bases and J by 5 bases, 3 bases remained unmatched. Per germline, CDR1 MRHNA and CDR2 SNTAGT. CDR3 sequence reads: CASSRLAGNNEQFF. The DNA for the CDR3 is TGTGCCAGCAGTAGACTAGCGGGTAACAATGAGCAGTTCTTC.

The CDR3 protein is CASSIGQGYHYTF. CDR3 coding DNA: TGTGCCAGCAGCATAGGACAGGGGTACCACTACACCTTC. V and J are TRBV7-9 and TRBJ1-2; TRBD1 matches at 9 bases. Germline V gene data show CDR1 as SEHNR and CDR2 as FQNEAQ (reference sequence). With V trimmed by 5 bases and J by 10 bases, 8 bases remained unmatched. The length of the CDR3 is 13 residues.

The chain has TRBV19 and TRBJ2-7, with 7 bases matching TRBD1. This CDR3 contains 14 residues. J lost 0 bases, V lost 6 bases, and 5 bases had no gene match. Germline V gives CDR1 LNHDA, CDR2 SQIVND (reference sequence). CDR3 residues: CASSPGQNSYEQYF. CDR3 coding DNA: TGTGCCAGTAGCCCGGGACAGAACTCCTACGAGCAGTACTTC.

The chain is built from TRBV9 and TRBJ2-2; D not resolved. V was cut by 0 bases and J by 3 bases, with 12 bases left in between. The CDR3 is made up of 16 amino acids. Germline V gene lookup returns CDR1 SGDLS and CDR2 YYNGEE. The CDR3, as DNA: TGTGCCAGCAGCGTAGACCCAATGGCCCACACCGGGGAGCTGTTTTTT. Translated: CASSVDPMAHTGELFF.

This rearrangement joins TRBV27 to TRBJ1-6, with a possible D match to TRBD1 (6 bases). With 4 bases removed from V and 7 bases from J, the gap between germline ends came to 20 bases. CDR3 length equals 17 residues. Germline loops: CDR1 MNHEY, CDR2 SMNVEV (reference sequence). CDR3 region: CASSYLAPAGANSPLHF. DNA of the CDR3: TGTGCCAGCAGTTATCTAGCCCCGGCAGGGGCAAATTCACCCCTCCACTTT.

The chain couples TRBV6-5 to TRBJ2-7; a possible D gene is TRBD2 (6 bases). This CDR3 comprises 13 residues. Trimming stripped 6 bases from V and 3 bases from J, with 12 bases between. CDR1 and CDR2 from the germline V gene are MNHEY and SVGAGI. The CDR3 protein is CASRSTRNYEQYF. As DNA, the CDR3 is TGTGCCAGCAGATCGACTAGGAACTACGAGCAGTACTTC.

The V gene is TRBV7-2, the J gene TRBJ2-5, with 7 positions matching TRBD2. The CDR3 has 14 amino acids. From germline, CDR1 is SGHTA and CDR2 FQGNSA. The junction had 5 bases not matched to a gene; V was cut back by 2 bases and J by 5 bases. CDR3 DNA sequence: TGTGCCAGCAGCTTATACTCGCGGGGGGAGACCCAGTACTTC. Translation gives CASSLYSRGETQYF.

The chain has TRBV6-1 and TRBJ2-5, with 10 bases matching TRBD1. There are 17 residues in the CDR3. The V segment lost 4 bases and the J segment 5 bases; nucleotides outside the gene matches: 13. Germline CDR1 and CDR2: MNHNS and SASEGT. The CDR3 DNA reads as TGTGCCAGCAGTGGGGGAGACAGGGGGCCTAGTGGTGAGACCCAGTACTTC. Translated, it gives CASSGGDRGPSGETQYF.

The chain recombines TRBV10-3 with TRBJ2-1; the D is unclear. V was trimmed by 5 bases and J by 5 bases, leaving 4 bases between them. Germline V gene lookup returns CDR1 ENHRY and CDR2 SYGVKD. This CDR3 contains 11 residues. The CDR3 sequence is CAISLDNEQFF. The CDR3 nucleotides read TGTGCCATCAGTTTAGACAATGAGCAGTTCTTC.

The J gene is TRBJ2-2, the V gene TRBV5-4, with a weak D call TRBD2 (5 bases). Per the germline V gene, CDR1 is SGHNT and CDR2 is YYREEE (reference sequence). CDR3 length equals 14 residues. Trimming removed 4 bases at V and 5 bases at J, with 12 bases between. CDR3 residues: CASSLTPGTGELFF. CDR3 nucleotides: TGTGCCAGCAGCCTTACTCCGGGGACCGGGGAGCTGTTTTTT.

With regard to this clone: This same CDR3 is encoded by further DNA sequences in the sample. CDR3 protein: CASSLGQGYNEQFF. DNA for the CDR3: TGCGCCAGCAGCTTGGGACAGGGGTACAATGAGCAGTTCTTC. The rearrangement uses TRBV5-1 and TRBJ2-1, with TRBD1 matching 8 bases. This CDR3 has 14 residues. V shed 0 bases, J shed 4 bases, and the junction held 0 bases outside the gene matches. Germline V gene lookup returns CDR1 SGHRS and CDR2 YFSETQ.

On this clone itself: Other DNA sequences in the sample encode the same CDR3. This chain uses TRBV5-1 with TRBJ1-4; D is uncertain. Germline V gene sequence: CDR1 SGHRS, CDR2 YFSETQ. The length of the CDR3 is 15 residues. The V gene lost 4 bases and the J gene lost 4 bases, with 14 bases spanning the gap. The CDR3 is CASSPGDRDNEKLFF. Written as DNA, the CDR3 is TGCGCCAGCAGCCCGGGAGATAGGGATAATGAAAAACTGTTTTTT.

The rearrangement links TRBV4-2 to TRBJ2-2, with TRBD2 identical over 16 bases. Germline V gene lookup returns CDR1 LGHNA and CDR2 YNFKEQ. The CDR3 runs 18 residues. V lost 0 bases and J lost 8; bases outside the gene matches: 6. In DNA, the CDR3 is TGTGCCAGCAGCCAAGAAGGGACTAGCGGGGGGGCCCGTGGGGAGCTGTTTTTT. It yields the protein CASSQEGTSGGARGELFF.

The chain couples TRBV15 to TRBJ2-1, with 10 bases fitting TRBD1. CDR3 size: 15 residues. V gave up 4 bases and J gave up 2 bases; unmatched junction bases: 2. The germline V gene has CDR1 LNHNV and CDR2 YYDKDF (reference sequence). In DNA form, the CDR3 reads TGTGCCACCAGCACGACAGGGGGCGCCTACAATGAGCAGTTCTTC. Protein product: CATSTTGGAYNEQFF. The complete variable domain, with remaining parts taken from reference TRBV15 and TRBJ2-1, reads DAMVIQNPRYQVTQFGKPVTLSCSQTLNHNVMYWYQQKSSQAPKLLFHYYDKDFNNEADTPDNFQSRRPNTSFCFLDIRSPGLGDTAMYLCATSTTGGAYNEQFFGPGTRLTVL.

The chain carries TRBV30 and TRBJ1-5, with D possibly matching TRBD1 (6 bases). V was pared by 3 bases and J by 7 bases, with 13 bases between. CDR1 and CDR2 from the germline V gene are GTSNPN and SVGIG (reference sequence). The CDR3 consists of 13 residues. CDR3 residues: CAWSSIRGQPQHF. CDR3 DNA sequence: TGTGCCTGGAGCTCCATCAGGGGCCAGCCCCAGCATTTT.